The sequence of this T cell receptor (beta chain) was determined in a study of graft-versus-host responses after intestinal transplantation. Here immunoSEQ multiplex PCR was the method, and the copy in TCRdb shows in-frame clones only, minus some. The data show 15,000 to 20,000 clones, around 35% seen once. Germline values: CDR1 SGHNT, CDR2 YENEEA. The V end lost 4 bases, the J end lost 13 bases, and 14 bases lay between the germline ends. CDR3 length equals 12 residues. The sequence derives from a human patient who was an organ donor for intestinal transplantation. Sequencing was performed on alloreactive CD4+ T cells from a mixed lymphocyte reaction culture, taken before transplantation. Documented subset: CFSE-low proliferating T cells sorted from roughly 6-day pre-transplant mixed lymphocyte reaction (GvH or HvG direction). The genes are TRBV11-3 and TRBJ2-1, with D perhaps being TRBD1 or TRBD2 (5 bases each). CDR3 sequence reads: CASSSSGTSQFF. Written as DNA, the CDR3 is TGTGCCAGCAGCTCCTCCGGGACCTCTCAGTTCTTC.